A single sample is the source of the 20 T cell receptor beta chains below, sequenced in a study of T cell clones after liver transplantation. Libraries were prepared by immunoSEQ multiplex PCR; TCRdb keeps only in-frame clonotypes and omits some of them. The table has about 120,000 clones, 90% seen once. Sequencing used CD4+ T cells from blood, obtained 12 months after liver transplant. The receptor set was obtained from a human patient who received a liver transplant. Some T cells here may be from the graft donor.

The chain links TRBV30 to TRBJ2-1, with 8 bases fitting TRBD2. This CDR3 contains 15 residues. CDR1 is GTSNPN and CDR2 is SVGIG in the germline V gene (reference sequence). Trimming at V came to 0 bases and at J to 0 bases, leaving 1 base not matched to a gene. CDR3 sequence: CAWSVGTSSYNEQFF. DNA for the CDR3: TGTGCCTGGAGTGTTGGGACTAGCTCCTACAATGAGCAGTTCTTC.

The chain links TRBV5-6 to TRBJ2-7, with 9 bases fitting TRBD2. Germline V gene data show CDR1 as SGHDT and CDR2 as YYEEEE. This CDR3 is built from 15 residues. V was pared by 0 bases and J by 3 bases, with 4 bases of the junction left unmatched. CDR3 region: CASSLGVAGDYEQYF. For the CDR3, the DNA is TGTGCCAGCAGCTTGGGAGTAGCGGGAGACTACGAGCAGTACTTC.

The genes are TRBV15 and TRBJ1-1, with D uncertain. The CDR3 runs 15 residues. The germline V and J ends were trimmed by 1 base and 4 bases, with 13 bases remaining between them. Per germline, CDR1 LNHNV and CDR2 YYDKDF (reference sequence). The CDR3, as DNA: TGTGCCACCAGCAGAGTTCGGGCGGCGGGCACTGAAGCTTTCTTT. It translates to CATSRVRAAGTEAFF.

The chain carries TRBV19 and TRBJ1-1; tentatively, D is TRBD1 (6 bases). Germline CDR1 LNHDA, CDR2 SQIVND (reference sequence). V was shortened by 10 bases and J by 1 base, with 16 bases between the two germline ends. The CDR3 runs 14 residues. CDR3 sequence: CATGKGQRNTEAFF. Written as DNA, the CDR3 is TGTGCCACCGGAAAGGGACAAAGGAACACTGAAGCTTTCTTT.

V gene TRBV29-1 combines with J gene TRBJ1-4; D remains unclear. V was pared by 3 bases and J by 0 bases, with 11 bases between. There are 15 residues in the CDR3. CDR1 is SQVTM, CDR2 ANQGSEA, per germline. The CDR3 loop reads CSVEVGPATNEKLFF. Here the CDR3 DNA reads TGCAGCGTTGAGGTCGGCCCTGCAACTAATGAAAAACTGTTTTTT.

This clone came up once. CDR3 DNA sequence: TGTGCCAGTTCAGGGGGCGCATACAATGAGCAGTTCTTC. Residues: CASSGGAYNEQFF. The chain employs TRBV28 and TRBJ2-1; 8 nucleotides align to TRBD1. V lost 9 bases, J lost 4 bases, and 5 bases stayed unmatched. The CDR3 has 13 amino acids. The V gene's germline CDR1 is MDHEN and CDR2 SYDVKM.

This chain links TRBV27 with TRBJ2-2; no clear D gene. This CDR3 spans 16 amino acids. V lost 1 base and J 1 base, leaving 10 bases between the germline ends. Germline lookup yields CDR1 MNHEY and CDR2 SMNVEV (reference sequence). The CDR3, as DNA: TGTGCCAGCAGTTTATTGGCCAGCCTGAACACCGGGGAGCTGTTTTTT. It is translated as CASSLLASLNTGELFF.

The chain uses TRBV9 and TRBJ2-1, with 9 bases fitting TRBD1. Trimming at V came to 4 bases and at J to 4 bases, leaving 6 bases not matched to a gene. This CDR3 is built from 15 residues. CDR1 SGDLS and CDR2 YYNGEE come from the germline V gene. The CDR3 region is CASSKGQGAYNEQFF. In DNA, the CDR3 is TGTGCCAGCAGCAAGGGACAGGGTGCTTACAATGAGCAGTTCTTC.

This clone has only one observation. The CDR3 DNA follows: TGTGCCAGTAGACCCAGCGGAAACACCGGGGAGCTGTTTTTT. Protein: CASRPSGNTGELFF. This sequence joins TRBV19 and TRBJ2-2; D possibly corresponds to TRBD2 (5 bases). Trimming removed 6 bases from V and 2 bases from J, with 10 bases in between. CDR1 LNHDA and CDR2 SQIVND come from the germline V gene (reference sequence). The CDR3 has 14 residues. Based on the CDR3 plus reference TRBV19 and TRBJ2-2, the full variable domain is DGGITQSPKYLFRKEGQNVTLSCEQNLNHDAMYWYRQDPGQGLRLIYYSQIVNDFQKGDIAEGYSVSREKKESFPLTVTSAQKNPTAFYLCASRPSGNTGELFFGEGSRLTVL.

This chain connects TRBV27 to TRBJ2-1; 8 bases match TRBD1. Germline-derived CDR1 and CDR2 are MNHEY and SMNVEV (reference sequence). Trimming removed 5 bases from V and 5 bases from J; junction bases left unmatched: 8. The CDR3 is made up of 15 amino acids. The CDR3 protein is CASSLTGQENNEQFF. The CDR3 bases are TGTGCCAGCAGTCTGACGGGACAGGAGAACAATGAGCAGTTCTTC.

The rearrangement links TRBV5-4 to TRBJ2-7; 7 nucleotides line up with TRBD1. Germline V gene sequence: CDR1 SGHNT, CDR2 YYREEE (reference sequence). The length of the CDR3 is 20 residues. V lost 4 bases and J lost 0; bases outside the gene matches: 22. The CDR3: CASSPPPLFQTGKGSYEQYF. The CDR3 DNA follows: TGTGCCAGCAGCCCTCCCCCCCTTTTTCAGACAGGGAAGGGCTCCTACGAGCAGTACTTC.

The genes are TRBV6-5 and TRBJ1-1, with D maybe TRBD1 (5 bases). In germline, CDR1 is MNHEY, CDR2 SVGAGI. The CDR3 has 15 residues. Trimming left V 0 bases short and J 6 bases short, with 14 bases between. The CDR3 region is CASSYSREPGPEAFF. The CDR3 DNA reads as TGTGCCAGCAGTTACTCCAGGGAGCCCGGGCCTGAAGCTTTCTTT.

The gene calls are TRBV30 and TRBJ2-1, with D perhaps given as TRBD1 or TRBD2 (6 bases each). Looked up from germline, CDR1 is GTSNPN and CDR2 is SVGIG (reference sequence). The V end lost 0 bases, the J end lost 5 bases, and 8 bases lay between the germline ends. The CDR3 has 13 amino acids. The CDR3 reads CAWSVRGHNEQFF. CDR3 nucleotide sequence: TGTGCCTGGAGTGTTCGGGGGCACAATGAGCAGTTCTTC.

The rearrangement joins TRBV27 to TRBJ2-7; TRBD1 might be the D (5 bases). CDR1 MNHEY and CDR2 SMNVEV come from the germline V gene (reference sequence). Trimming shortened V by 6 bases and J by 3 bases, and 21 bases separated the two germline ends. The CDR3 runs to 16 residues. In nucleotides, the CDR3 is TGTGCCAGCAGACCGGACACGGCCTTTTCGTACTACGAGCAGTACTTC. This codes for CASRPDTAFSYYEQYF.

This chain connects TRBV11-2 to TRBJ1-3; maybe TRBD1 (6 bases). This CDR3 has 18 amino acids. Trimming removed 1 base from V and 0 bases from J, with 16 bases in between. Germline CDR1 SGHAT, CDR2 FQNNGV. The CDR3 reads CASSLGVGTILSGNTIYF. CDR3 bases: TGTGCCAGCAGCTTAGGAGTGGGGACAATACTCTCTGGAAACACCATATATTTT.

This rearrangement joins TRBV5-1 to TRBJ2-5; perhaps D is TRBD1 or TRBD2 (6 bases each). Trimming took 4 bases from V and 5 from J, leaving 15 bases between them. Germline V gives CDR1 SGHRS, CDR2 YFSETQ. The CDR3 is made up of 14 amino acids. This CDR3 reads CASSPGRGRETQYF. The CDR3 nucleotides are TGCGCCAGCAGCCCAGGACGGGGGCGGGAGACCCAGTACTTC.

This clone was found once. The chain uses TRBV7-9 and TRBJ2-3, with D perhaps given as TRBD1 or TRBD2 (6 bases each). CDR3 length: 15 amino acids. CDR1 is SEHNR, CDR2 FQNEAQ, per germline (reference sequence). V was shortened by 3 bases and J by 3 bases, with 13 bases between the two germline ends. In DNA form, the CDR3 reads TGTGCCAGCAGCTTGGGGGCGGGAAAAACAGATACGCAGTATTTT. Translating it yields CASSLGAGKTDTQYF.

The V call is TRBV18, the J call TRBJ2-7; perhaps TRBD2 as D (5 bases). The CDR3 covers 13 residues. Germline lookup yields CDR1 KGHSH and CDR2 LQKENI. The germline V and J ends were trimmed by 0 bases and 5 bases, with 8 bases remaining between them. The DNA of the CDR3 is TGTGCCAGCTCACCACCGGGAGTAGACGAGCAGTACTTC. Its protein product is CASSPPGVDEQYF.

In its sample, this clone was seen once. V and J are TRBV25-1 and TRBJ2-5; TRBD2 agrees at 9 bases. Germline assignment: CDR1 MGHDK and CDR2 SYGVNS. V dropped 2 bases and J dropped 4; count of bases not matched to a gene: 5. The CDR3 contains 15 residues. In DNA, the CDR3 is TGTGCCAGCAGTGAAGTAGCGGGAGTGGCAGAGACCCAGTACTTC. Translated: CASSEVAGVAETQYF.

The chain joins TRBV5-1 to TRBJ1-5; weak D call: TRBD1 (5 bases). Germline loops: CDR1 SGHRS, CDR2 YFSETQ. The CDR3 is 15 amino acids. V was shortened by 0 bases and J by 7 bases, with 14 bases between the two germline ends. CDR3 sequence reads: CASSLDSGRGQPQHF. Written as DNA, the CDR3 is TGCGCCAGCAGCTTGGATTCGGGACGGGGACAGCCCCAGCATTTT.